This entry lists 5 T cell receptor beta chains sequenced from one sample in a study of cytomegalovirus exposure and HLA in healthy donors. PCR involved 60 Vbeta and 13 Jbeta primers. The repertoire was sequenced with immunoSEQ multiplex PCR; TCRdb's copy has only in-frame clones and lacks some. This table has about 160,000 clones, over 60% appearing once. Sequenced sample: PBMCs. The receptor set was obtained from a woman younger than 30 in good health and CMV-seronegative.

The chain combines TRBV6-1 with TRBJ2-1; 8 bases map to TRBD2. Germline V gene sequence: CDR1 MNHNS, CDR2 SASEGT. V lost 6 bases to trimming and J lost 7 bases; unmatched junction nucleotides: 8. This CDR3 has 14 amino acids. CDR3 DNA: TGTGCCAGCAGCGAGGGACTAGAGATTAATGAGCAGTTCTTC. Translation gives CASSEGLEINEQFF.

The V call is TRBV5-1, the J call TRBJ2-1; D remains unclear. The CDR3 covers 14 residues. Trimming shortened V by 0 bases and J by 7 bases, and 11 bases separated the two germline ends. Germline CDR1 SGHRS, CDR2 YFSETQ. The CDR3 here is CASSLGPPENEQFF. The CDR3, as DNA: TGCGCCAGCAGCTTGGGGCCCCCGGAGAATGAGCAGTTCTTC.

This rearrangement joins TRBV6-1 to TRBJ1-2; 12 nucleotides line up with TRBD1. CDR1 is MNHNS, CDR2 SASEGT, per germline. Trimming removed 3 bases from V and 7 bases from J; junction bases left unmatched: 6. This CDR3 has 15 residues. The CDR3 DNA sequence: TGTGCCAGCAGTGATGGGGGACAGGGGGCGCGTGGCTACACCTTC. Translating gives CASSDGGQGARGYTF.

DNA of the CDR3: TGTGCCAGCAGCTCCCGTGGGGCAGACTTTAACTATGGCTACACCTTC. Its protein product is CASSSRGADFNYGYTF. This chain joins TRBV28 and TRBJ1-2; D might be TRBD1 (5 bases). The CDR3 runs 16 residues. With 6 bases removed from V and 1 base from J, the gap between germline ends came to 18 bases. Germline-derived CDR1 and CDR2 are MDHEN and SYDVKM.

The chain couples TRBV7-2 to TRBJ2-7, with 8 bases aligning to TRBD1. V was clipped by 6 bases and J by 1 base; unmatched bases: 8. Germline CDR1 reads SGHTA; CDR2 reads FQGNSA. The CDR3 is 15 residues long. The CDR3 loop reads CASSPWQGASYEQYF. The CDR3 DNA is TGTGCCAGCAGTCCGTGGCAGGGGGCTTCCTACGAGCAGTACTTC. The full variable domain, rest sourced from reference TRBV7-2 and TRBJ2-7, is GAGVSQSPSNKVTEKGKDVELRCDPISGHTALYWYRQSLGQGLEFLIYFQGNSAPDKSGLPSDRFSAERTGGSVSTLTIQRTQQEDSAVYLCASSPWQGASYEQYFGPGTRLTVT.